Listed here is a single T cell receptor beta chain. These data come from a study of T cells after yellow fever vaccination. J was trimmed by 1 base and V by 7 bases; bases with no gene match: 3. This CDR3 contains 14 residues. Each CDR3 protein gets one entry after TCRdb re-called the 5' RACE reads with MiXCR. Seen here are some 670,000 distinct CDR3 sequences, 9% to 15% observed once, and the top ten hold 15%. The sample was PBMCs, taken on the day of the yellow fever booster vaccination. This receptor was obtained from a man aged 25-45 years who received the YFV17D yellow fever vaccine. The chain has TRBV12-3 or TRBV12-4 and TRBJ2-2, with TRBD2 matching over 7 bases. The CDR3 DNA sequence: TGTGCCAGCACCGTAGCGGGGAACACCGGGGAGCTGTTTTTT. Protein product: CASTVAGNTGELFF.